The T cell receptor beta chain described here comes from a study of CXCR3-negative and CXCR3-positive naive CD8 T cells. Study overall: The libraries yielded about 135 million TRB reads, about 1.5 +/- 0.3 million each. Study observations and caveats: More hydrophobic TRB CDR3s were found in CXCR3-positive naive cells than in CXCR3-negative naive cells. Memory CD8+ cells showed much lower diversity, while both naive subsets were comparably high.

The naive CD8+ gate required CD45RO-CCR7+CD27+CD95- phenotype. This CDR3 comprises 15 residues. Germline CDR1 reads SQVTM; CDR2 reads ANQGSEA. For this clonotype: Its specificity is unknown.

UMI-tagged TRB cDNA libraries were built via 5' RACE. TCRdb reprocessed the 5' RACE reads; each CDR3 protein has one entry and no DNA is given. Here the sample table reports about 63,000 distinct CDR3 sequences. V usage is TRBV29-1 and J usage is TRBJ2-2. Sequences were obtained from naive CXCR3+ CD8+ T cells from blood. Subset of the sample: CD45RO-CCR7+CD27+CD95- naive CD8+ T cells expressing CXCR3 (TNR3+). This clonotype was obtained from a human donor in good health. Some clones in this sample may be carry-over from other donors' samples. CDR3 amino acids: CSVLGQLSNTGELFF.